One and the same sample provided the 31 T cell receptor beta chains below, sequenced in a study of CD8+ T cells in alopecia areata. Sequencing templates came from extracted RNA that was reverse transcribed into cDNA. Assay used: immunoSEQ multiplex PCR; TCRdb lists only in-frame clones, some missing. The table lists some 200,000 clones, over 50% of them singletons. Sequenced here: CD4+ T cells sorted from blood, sampled at week 0. Receptor source: a human donor with alopecia areata.

This chain links TRBV29-1 with TRBJ2-1; TRBD1 is a possible D gene (7 bases). Germline lookup yields CDR1 SQVTM and CDR2 ANQGSEA. V was shortened by 3 bases and J by 13 bases, with 16 bases between the two germline ends. The CDR3 has 12 residues. The CDR3 loop reads CSVDVGGTAQFF. In DNA form, the CDR3 reads TGCAGCGTTGATGTAGGCGGGACAGCCCAGTTCTTC.

This clone was counted only a few times. This chain connects TRBV4-2 to TRBJ2-3; D might be TRBD2 (6 bases). The CDR3 has 15 amino acids. Germline CDR1 reads LGHNA; CDR2 reads YNFKEQ. V was trimmed by 1 base and J by 1 base, leaving 9 bases between them. In nucleotides, the CDR3 is TGTGCCAGCAGCCAAGTCGCTAGCGGCACAGATACGCAGTATTTT. Amino acid sequence: CASSQVASGTDTQYF.

This chain connects TRBV2 to TRBJ2-5; D unclear. The CDR3 covers 12 residues. CDR1 is SNHLY and CDR2 is FYNNEI in the germline V gene. V was cut by 2 bases and J by 5 bases, with 6 bases left in between. The CDR3 DNA reads as TGTGCCAGCAGTGAACAGGTGGAGACCCAGTACTTC. This gives the protein CASSEQVETQYF.

The V and J genes are TRBV10-3 and TRBJ1-2, with D possibly TRBD1 on 6 matching bases. This CDR3 spans 15 amino acids. Trimming took off 0 bases at V and 6 bases at J, with 14 bases between the two ends. CDR1 and CDR2 from the germline V gene are ENHRY and SYGVKD. CDR3 residues: CAISESIRQVHGYTF. The CDR3 nucleotides read TGTGCCATCAGTGAGTCCATCCGACAGGTACATGGCTACACCTTC.

V usage is TRBV29-1 and J usage is TRBJ1-1, with TRBD1 identical over 7 bases. This CDR3 comprises 12 residues. V shed 4 bases and J 7 bases; nucleotides not matched to a gene: 6. Germline CDR1 SQVTM, CDR2 ANQGSEA. The CDR3 sequence is CSVVAGGVEAFF. In nucleotides, the CDR3 is TGCAGCGTTGTTGCAGGGGGAGTTGAAGCTTTCTTT.

The chain employs TRBV7-2 and TRBJ1-5; possibly TRBD1 for D (6 bases). V lost 5 bases and J 4 bases, leaving 15 bases between the germline ends. Germline lookup yields CDR1 SGHTA and CDR2 FQGNSA. This CDR3 has 15 residues. The DNA for the CDR3 is TGTGCCAGCAGCCAAAACAGGGTGGGAAATCAGCCCCAGCATTTT. Translating it yields CASSQNRVGNQPQHF.

This rearrangement joins TRBV30 to TRBJ2-2; the match to TRBD1 covers 8 bases. Germline-derived CDR1 and CDR2 are GTSNPN and SVGIG (reference sequence). The CDR3 consists of 13 residues. CDR3 in amino acids: CASGQAFSGELFF. In DNA form, the CDR3 reads TGTGCTTCGGGACAGGCCTTCTCCGGGGAGCTGTTTTTT.

This clone was seen just once. V is TRBV27 and J is TRBJ2-7; no clear D gene. V was pared by 3 bases and J by 2 bases, with 20 bases between. CDR1 is MNHEY and CDR2 is SMNVEV in the germline V gene (reference sequence). This CDR3 is built from 17 residues. This CDR3 reads CASSLFGGSARTYEQYF. CDR3 coding DNA: TGTGCCAGCAGTTTGTTTGGTGGCTCGGCGCGCACCTACGAGCAGTACTTC.

The gene calls are TRBV7-9 and TRBJ1-1; tentative D call: TRBD1 (6 bases). Trimming took off 5 bases at V and 6 bases at J, with 22 bases between the two ends. The CDR3 covers 16 residues. Germline V lookup: CDR1 SEHNR, CDR2 FQNEAQ (reference sequence). In DNA form, the CDR3 reads TGTGCCAGCAGCCTAAGGGGTACAGGGTGGGTCGCTGAAGCTTTCTTT. This gives the protein CASSLRGTGWVAEAFF. Looking up the rest from reference TRBV7-9 and TRBJ1-1 gives the full variable domain: DTGVSQNPRHKITKRGQNVTFRCDPISEHNRLYWYRQTLGQGPEFLTYFQNEAQLEKSRLLSDRFSAERPKGSFSTLEIQRTEQGDSAMYLCASSLRGTGWVAEAFFGQGTRLTVV.

The chain joins TRBV9 to TRBJ1-6; D possibly corresponds to TRBD1 (5 bases). The CDR3 runs to 14 residues. Germline-derived CDR1 and CDR2 are SGDLS and YYNGEE. V was shortened by 3 bases and J by 6 bases, with 10 bases between the two germline ends. This CDR3 is CASSAPGLNSPLHF. The CDR3 DNA follows: TGTGCCAGCAGCGCCCCGGGACTTAATTCACCCCTCCACTTT.

This clone was counted a few times. The V and J genes are TRBV29-1 and TRBJ2-7; 8 bases are shared with TRBD1. CDR1 is SQVTM and CDR2 is ANQGSEA in the germline V gene. The junction had 8 bases not matched to a gene; V was cut back by 7 bases and J by 0 bases. The CDR3 runs 14 residues. For the CDR3, the DNA is TGCAGCGGTAAAATAGGACAGGGCTCCTACGAGCAGTACTTC. Protein sequence: CSGKIGQGSYEQYF.

In this sample, this clone turned up a few times. The chain joins TRBV29-1 to TRBJ1-1; 8 bases fit TRBD1. This CDR3 spans 16 amino acids. The V gene end was trimmed by 1 base and the J gene end by 1 base; junction bases not matched to a gene: 8. CDR1 and CDR2 (germline): SQVTM, ANQGSEA. CDR3 protein: CSVEGTGSIQNTEAFF. DNA of the CDR3: TGCAGCGTTGAAGGGACAGGGAGTATTCAGAACACTGAAGCTTTCTTT.

The chain joins TRBV15 to TRBJ2-1; 7 bases map to TRBD2. Trimming took 0 bases from V and 4 from J; bases not matched to a gene: 3. The germline V gene encodes CDR1 LNHNV and CDR2 YYDKDF (reference sequence). This CDR3 has 15 amino acids. In nucleotides, the CDR3 is TGTGCCACCAGCAGAGATGGGGGGGAATACAATGAGCAGTTCTTC. Its translation: CATSRDGGEYNEQFF.

The chain has TRBV5-1 and TRBJ2-5; 9 nucleotides line up with TRBD1. Germline values: CDR1 SGHRS, CDR2 YFSETQ. This CDR3 is 16 amino acids long. V lost 0 bases, J lost 5 bases, and 8 bases stayed unmatched. As DNA, the CDR3 is TGCGCCAGCAGCTTGGAACAGGGGGCGCGGCAGGAGACCCAGTACTTC. It translates to CASSLEQGARQETQYF. The full variable domain, with the rest looked up from reference TRBV5-1 and TRBJ2-5, is KAGVTQTPRYLIKTRGQQVTLSCSPISGHRSVSWYQQTPGQGLQFLFEYFSETQRNKGNFPGRFSGRQFSNSRSEMNVSTLELGDSALYLCASSLEQGARQETQYFGPGTRLLVL.

The genes are TRBV5-1 and TRBJ2-7; TRBD1 or TRBD2 may be the D gene (5 bases each). V dropped 4 bases and J dropped 9 bases, with 23 bases sitting between them. The CDR3 is 15 amino acids. The V gene's germline CDR1 is SGHRS and CDR2 YFSETQ. CDR3 bases: TGCGCCAGCAGCCGCGCTGGAGACAGTAGAGAGGGGCAGTACTTC. Translation: CASSRAGDSREGQYF.

The chain links TRBV5-1 to TRBJ1-5; no definite D call. The CDR3 consists of 13 residues. V lost 1 base and J lost 1, with 3 bases in between. Germline V CDR1 and CDR2: SGHRS, YFSETQ. This CDR3 reads CASSLTSNQPQHF. CDR3 nucleotides: TGCGCCAGCAGCTTGACCAGCAATCAGCCCCAGCATTTT.

V is TRBV12-2 and J is TRBJ2-5. TRBV12-2 is labeled a pseudogene. There are 12 residues in the CDR3. The CDR3 region has the DNA TGTGCAAGTCGCTTAGCAGACGCCACCCAGTACTTC. Amino acids: CASRLADATQYF.

J is TRBJ1-1 and V is TRBV15; weak D call: TRBD1 (5 bases). Trimming removed 2 bases at V and 4 bases at J, with 8 bases between. The germline gives CDR1 LNHNV, CDR2 YYDKDF (reference sequence). This CDR3 contains 13 residues. The CDR3 region has the DNA TGTGCCACCAGCAGACAGGGTAGCACTGAAGCTTTCTTT. Translated, it gives CATSRQGSTEAFF.

In its sample, this clone was seen a few times. The V and J genes are TRBV5-1 and TRBJ2-2; 8 nucleotides match TRBD1. The CDR3 length is 16 residues. V dropped 3 bases and J dropped 6; count of bases not matched to a gene: 10. Per germline, CDR1 SGHRS and CDR2 YFSETQ. The CDR3 loop reads CASSWDRMNSAGELFF. DNA for the CDR3: TGCGCCAGCAGCTGGGACAGGATGAACAGCGCCGGGGAGCTGTTTTTT.

The V gene is TRBV23-1, the J gene TRBJ2-1, with 7 positions matching TRBD1. TRBV23-1 is filed as an ORF, its function uncertain. The CDR3 sequence is 15 residues long. Trimming took 2 bases from V and 4 from J; bases not matched to a gene: 5. DNA of the CDR3: TGCGCCAGCAGTCAAAAAGGGACAGCTTACAATGAGCAGTTCTTC. The encoded protein is CASSQKGTAYNEQFF.

This clone has only a few counts. The chain links TRBV29-1 to TRBJ2-2, with TRBD1 matching 7 bases. This CDR3 comprises 16 residues. Germline trimming cut 2 bases from V and 5 bases from J; bases unmatched to any gene: 11. Germline V lookup: CDR1 SQVTM, CDR2 ANQGSEA. CDR3 sequence: CSVETAGGRETGELFF. CDR3 DNA: TGCAGCGTTGAAACTGCAGGGGGAAGGGAAACCGGGGAGCTGTTTTTT.

This sequence joins TRBV29-1 and TRBJ2-1; 8 nucleotides match TRBD2. The CDR3 consists of 14 residues. CDR1 is SQVTM and CDR2 is ANQGSEA in the germline V gene. Trimming at V came to 7 bases and at J to 9 bases, leaving 14 bases not matched to a gene. This CDR3 is CSGTTSGGDGEQFF. The CDR3 DNA reads TGCAGCGGAACCACGAGCGGGGGAGACGGTGAGCAGTTCTTC.

The chain couples TRBV28 to TRBJ1-2; no definite D call. The CDR3 length is 12 residues. Deletions cut 2 bases from V and 8 bases from J, with 9 bases between. CDR1 and CDR2 from the germline V gene are MDHEN and SYDVKM. The CDR3 reads CASSLPSRGYTF. In DNA form, the CDR3 reads TGTGCCAGCAGTTTACCCTCTCGGGGCTACACCTTC.

The chain couples TRBV7-9 to TRBJ2-7; 8 bases are a match to TRBD2. CDR1 and CDR2 (germline): SEHNR, FQNEAQ (reference sequence). J was trimmed by 7 bases and V by 7 bases; bases with no gene match: 9. This CDR3 spans 13 amino acids. The CDR3 is CASTSRRGEEQYF. The CDR3 coding sequence is TGTGCCAGCACCTCCCGGCGGGGGGAAGAGCAGTACTTC.

This clone has a handful of counts. The chain links TRBV25-1 to TRBJ1-1; D gene unclear. Germline CDR1 MGHDK, CDR2 SYGVNS. The germline V and J ends were trimmed by 3 bases and 4 bases, with 12 bases remaining between them. The CDR3 covers 14 residues. CDR3 sequence: CASSDYGRTTEAFF. The DNA for the CDR3 is TGTGCCAGCAGTGATTACGGGAGGACCACTGAAGCTTTCTTT.

This clone was found a few times. At the DNA level, this CDR3 is encoded by other sequences in the same sample as well. This chain joins TRBV5-1 and TRBJ2-1; TRBD1 is a possible D gene (5 bases). Germline assignment: CDR1 SGHRS and CDR2 YFSETQ. V was pared by 0 bases and J by 0 bases, with 7 bases between. This CDR3 is 15 amino acids long. CDR3 amino acids: CASSLGQGSYNEQFF. CDR3 nucleotides: TGCGCCAGCAGCTTGGGGCAGGGCTCCTACAATGAGCAGTTCTTC.

CDR3 DNA: TGTGCCAGCAGCTTAAGCCAGGGGCCCCGCTATAATTCACCCCTCCACTTT. Protein: CASSLSQGPRYNSPLHF. The chain employs TRBV11-2 and TRBJ1-6; D perhaps matches TRBD1 (6 bases). Germline V gene lookup returns CDR1 SGHAT and CDR2 FQNNGV. V was pared by 2 bases and J by 3 bases, with 14 bases between. The CDR3 contains 17 residues.

V usage is TRBV15 and J usage is TRBJ2-7; D might be TRBD2 (5 bases). Trimming removed 5 bases from V and 9 bases from J, with 17 bases in between. This CDR3 spans 13 amino acids. Germline CDR1 and CDR2: LNHNV and YYDKDF (reference sequence). In nucleotides, the CDR3 is TGTGCCACCAGCCCCTTGGGTGGAGGCGGGCAGTACTTC. Amino acid sequence: CATSPLGGGGQYF.

This clone was seen more than once but under ten times. The V call is TRBV5-1, the J call TRBJ2-3; D is perhaps TRBD1 (5 bases). The CDR3 is made up of 15 amino acids. V was shortened by 4 bases and J by 4 bases, with 16 bases between the two germline ends. CDR1 and CDR2 from the germline V gene are SGHRS and YFSETQ. The CDR3 spells CASSPQPQGADTQYF. For the CDR3, the DNA is TGCGCCAGCAGCCCCCAGCCCCAGGGCGCAGATACGCAGTATTTT.

The V call is TRBV29-1, the J call TRBJ1-1, with TRBD1 matching 10 bases. V lost 6 bases, J lost 5 bases, and 6 bases stayed unmatched. Germline-derived CDR1 and CDR2 are SQVTM and ANQGSEA. The CDR3 loop spans 13 amino acids. Written as DNA, the CDR3 is TGCAGCGTGGGGGACAGGGGTTTGACTGAAGCTTTCTTT. Encoded protein: CSVGDRGLTEAFF.

This clone has just a few counts. The V gene is TRBV14, the J gene TRBJ2-3; 9 bases match TRBD1. V lost 3 bases and J lost 3; bases outside the gene matches: 4. Germline CDR1 SGHDN, CDR2 FVKESK. The CDR3 has 15 amino acids. As DNA, the CDR3 is TGTGCCAGCAGCCAGCCGGGACAGGGAACAGATACGCAGTATTTT. It is translated as CASSQPGQGTDTQYF. Combining the CDR3 with reference TRBV14 and TRBJ2-3 gives the whole variable domain EAGVTQFPSHSVIEKGQTVTLRCDPISGHDNLYWYRRVMGKEIKFLLHFVKESKQDESGMPNNRFLAERTGGTYSTLKVQPAELEDSGVYFCASSQPGQGTDTQYFGPGTRLTVL.